This TCR beta chain is from a study of CD8+ T cells in alopecia areata. RNA extraction and reverse transcription yielded cDNA as sequencing template. TCRdb's table, derived via immunoSEQ multiplex PCR, lists solely in-frame clones and lacks some. The data contain more than 200,000 clones, less than 65% of them singletons. The treatment denotes: oral pan-JAK inhibitor, 5-10 mg twice daily. PBMC-derived CD4+ and CD8+ T cells were sorted. Source: CD4+ T cells sorted from blood, taken at week 4, from a patient treated with tofacitinib. This receptor was taken from a human donor with alopecia areata.

Here the CDR3 DNA reads TGTGCCAGCAGCTGGACTAGCGGGGGTGGTGATACGCAGTATTTT. It is translated as CASSWTSGGGDTQYF. The rearrangement links TRBV2 to TRBJ2-3; the match to TRBD2 covers 13 bases. The V segment lost 6 bases and the J segment 6 bases; nucleotides outside the gene matches: 6. CDR1 and CDR2 from the germline V gene are SNHLY and FYNNEI. The CDR3 contains 15 residues.